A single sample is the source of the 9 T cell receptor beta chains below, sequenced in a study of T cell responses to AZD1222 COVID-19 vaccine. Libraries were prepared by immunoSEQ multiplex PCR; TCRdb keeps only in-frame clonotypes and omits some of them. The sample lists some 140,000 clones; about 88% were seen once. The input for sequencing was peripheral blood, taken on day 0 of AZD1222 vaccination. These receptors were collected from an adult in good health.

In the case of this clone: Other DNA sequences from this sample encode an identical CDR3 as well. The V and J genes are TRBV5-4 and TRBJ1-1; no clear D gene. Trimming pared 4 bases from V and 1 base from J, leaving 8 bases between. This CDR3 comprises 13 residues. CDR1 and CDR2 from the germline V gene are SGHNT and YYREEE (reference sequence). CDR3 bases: TGTGCCAGCAGCCCAGACAAGAACACTGAAGCTTTCTTT. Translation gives CASSPDKNTEAFF. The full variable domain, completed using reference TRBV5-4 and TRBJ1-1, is ETGVTQSPTHLIKTRGQQVTLRCSSQSGHNTVSWYQQALGQGPQFIFQYYREEENGRGNFPPRFSGLQFPNYSSELNVNALELDDSALYLCASSPDKNTEAFFGQGTRLTVV.

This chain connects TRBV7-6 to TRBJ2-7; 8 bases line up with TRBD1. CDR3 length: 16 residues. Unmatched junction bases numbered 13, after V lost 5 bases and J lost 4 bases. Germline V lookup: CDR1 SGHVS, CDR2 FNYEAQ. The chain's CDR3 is CASSQNPGTGVYEQYF. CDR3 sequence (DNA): TGTGCCAGCAGCCAAAACCCCGGGACAGGAGTATACGAGCAGTACTTC. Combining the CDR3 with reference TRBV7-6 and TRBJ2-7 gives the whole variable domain GAGVSQSPRYKVTKRGQDVALRCDPISGHVSLYWYRQALGQGPEFLTYFNYEAQQDKSGLPNDRFSAERPEGSISTLTIQRTEQRDSAMYRCASSQNPGTGVYEQYFGPGTRLTVT.

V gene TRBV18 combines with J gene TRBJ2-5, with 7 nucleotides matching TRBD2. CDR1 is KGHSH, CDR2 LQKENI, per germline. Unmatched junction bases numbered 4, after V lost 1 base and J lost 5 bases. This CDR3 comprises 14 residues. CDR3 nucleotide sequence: TGTGCCAGCTCACCACAGCGGGGATCCGAGACCCAGTACTTC. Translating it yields CASSPQRGSETQYF. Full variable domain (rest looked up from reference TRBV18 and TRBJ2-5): NAGVMQNPRHLVRRRGQEARLRCSPMKGHSHVYWYRQLPEEGLKFMVYLQKENIIDESGMPKERFSAEFPKEGPSILRIQQVVRGDSAAYFCASSPQRGSETQYFGPGTRLLVL.

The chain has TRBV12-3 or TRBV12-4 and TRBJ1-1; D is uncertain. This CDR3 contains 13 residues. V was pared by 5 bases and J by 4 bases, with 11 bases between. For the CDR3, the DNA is TGTGCCAGCAGTCCTAGTATCGGCACTGAAGCTTTCTTT. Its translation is CASSPSIGTEAFF.

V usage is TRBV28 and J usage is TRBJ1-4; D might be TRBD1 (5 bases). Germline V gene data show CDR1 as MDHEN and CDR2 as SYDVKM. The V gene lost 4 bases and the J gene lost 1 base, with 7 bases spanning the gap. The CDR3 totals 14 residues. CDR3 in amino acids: CASSYQGTNEKLFF. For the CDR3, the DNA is TGTGCCAGCAGTTACCAGGGAACTAATGAAAAACTGTTTTTT.

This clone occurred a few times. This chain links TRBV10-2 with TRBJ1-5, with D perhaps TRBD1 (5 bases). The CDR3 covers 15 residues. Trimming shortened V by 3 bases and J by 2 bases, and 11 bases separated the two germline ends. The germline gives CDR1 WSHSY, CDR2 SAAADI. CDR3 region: CASSDRGDGNQPQHF. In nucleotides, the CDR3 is TGCGCCAGCAGTGATCGAGGGGATGGCAATCAGCCCCAGCATTTT.

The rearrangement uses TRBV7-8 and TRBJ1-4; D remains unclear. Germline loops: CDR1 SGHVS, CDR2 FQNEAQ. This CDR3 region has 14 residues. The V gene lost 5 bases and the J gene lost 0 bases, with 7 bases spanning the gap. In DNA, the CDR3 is TGTGCCAGCAGCCAACTGGCAACTAATGAAAAACTGTTTTTT. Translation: CASSQLATNEKLFF.

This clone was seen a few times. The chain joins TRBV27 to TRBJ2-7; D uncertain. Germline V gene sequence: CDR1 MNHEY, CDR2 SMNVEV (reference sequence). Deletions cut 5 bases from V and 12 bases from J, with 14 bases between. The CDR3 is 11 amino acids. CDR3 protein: CASSDWLSLYF. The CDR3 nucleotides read TGTGCCAGCAGTGACTGGTTGAGCCTGTACTTC.

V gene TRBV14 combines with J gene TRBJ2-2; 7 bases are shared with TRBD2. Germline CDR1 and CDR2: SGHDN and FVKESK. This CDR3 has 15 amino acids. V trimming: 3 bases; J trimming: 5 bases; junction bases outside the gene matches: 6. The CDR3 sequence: CASSQRPGGTGELFF. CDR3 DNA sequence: TGTGCCAGCAGCCAGCGGCCGGGAGGTACCGGGGAGCTGTTTTTT.